This TCR beta chain was captured in a study of Ad26.COV2.S vaccination and SARS-CoV-2 variants. This sample's treatment: 19 received Ad26.COV2.S at low or high dose, single or two shots; about 5 received placebo; per-sample allocation not given. Material that was analyzed had been drawn on day 63 after the first vaccine or placebo injection. The CDR3 runs to 10 residues. The V gene lost 8 bases and the J gene lost 5 bases, with 4 bases spanning the gap. Germline V gene lookup returns CDR1 MRHNA and CDR2 SNTAGT. Generated by immunoSEQ multiplex PCR, the TCRdb table keeps only in-frame clones and is missing some. The sample consists of about 370,000 clones, about 88% of them appearing once.

The TCR originated in a person between 18 and 60 years old who received the Ad26.COV2.S COVID-19 vaccine or a placebo. This sequence joins TRBV6-4 and TRBJ1-3; no definite D call. The sequencing used peripheral blood, collected in a trial of Ad26.COV2.S vaccine versus placebo. The CDR3 nucleotides read TGTGCCAGCCAGCGAAACACCATATATTTT. Residues: CASQRNTIYF.